This TCR beta chain originates from a study of lymphopenia after photon versus proton radiotherapy. CDR3 size: 15 residues. V was pared by 4 bases and J by 0 bases, with 13 bases between. From germline, CDR1 is MNHEY and CDR2 SMNVEV (reference sequence). Repertoires were generated with immunoSEQ multiplex PCR, while TCRdb's copy carries only in-frame clones and drops some. This sample yields approximately 150,000 clones, of which 70% to 90% are seen a single time; approximately 4.6% belongs to the top ten. The rearrangement links TRBV27 to TRBJ2-7, with D maybe TRBD1 (6 bases). This receptor was identified in a man aged 50 to 60 with gastric cancer. The sequenced sample was peripheral blood, obtained from a patient treated with photon-based radiotherapy. As DNA, the CDR3 is TGTGCCAGCAGTTCGGCAGGGGAGACCTCCTACGAGCAGTACTTC. The encoded protein is CASSSAGETSYEQYF.